A selection of T cell receptor beta chains follows, all from one sample in a study of T cells after yellow fever vaccination. TCRdb processed the 5' RACE reads anew with MiXCR; each CDR3 protein has one entry. The data show about 120,000 distinct CDR3 sequences, with approximately 7.1% seen just once and approximately 2.7% held by the top ten. This material consisted of CD4+ T cells sorted from PBMCs, taken approximately 40 days after the first yellow fever vaccination. Every receptor here comes from a man aged 18 to 30 who received the YFV17D yellow fever vaccine. The CDR3 runs from the conserved cysteine through the conserved F or W. Fields, in order: V gene, clone size, D gene, J gene, CDR3 DNA, CDR3 protein. D genes are given only for firm matches. Clone size is given for some rows only: seen once, a few or many times, or a class if the clone is expanded.

TRBV7-2	NA	NA	TRBJ1-5	TGTTCCAGCAGCTTAGAGGGATACGATCAGCCCCAGCATTTT	CSSSLEGYDQPQHF
TRBV12-3/TRBV12-4	NA	NA	TRBJ1-6	TGTGCCAGCACCCTAGGAGGTTCACCCCTCCACTTT	CASTLGGSPLHF
TRBV7-9	few	NA	TRBJ1-2	TGTGCCAGTGGGACCCAGGTCGGGAACACCTTC	CASGTQVGNTF
TRBV3-1	many	NA	TRBJ2-2	TGTGCCAGCAGCCAAGGGGGAAGGCAAAACACCGGGGAGCTGTTTTTT	CASSQGGRQNTGELFF
TRBV10-3	NA	NA	TRBJ2-1	TGTGCCATCAGTGAGCCGACGTATTCAAAGCGGTTGTCCTACAATGAGCAGTTCTTC	CAISEPTYSKRLSYNEQFF
TRBV6-1	many	TRBD1	TRBJ1-2	TGTGCCAGCAGTGACCGGACAGGGATACATGGCTACACCTTC	CASSDRTGIHGYTF
TRBV11-2	many	NA	TRBJ1-6	TGTGCCAGCAGCTTATGGGCCAATTCACCCCTCCACTTT	CASSLWANSPLHF
TRBV2	NA	NA	TRBJ2-1	TGTGCCAGCAAATGGAACAATGAGCAGTTCTTC	CASKWNNEQFF
TRBV28	many	NA	TRBJ1-2	TGTGCCAGCAGCCGAGCCTATGGCTATGGCTACACCTTC	CASSRAYGYGYTF
TRBV29-1	many	NA	TRBJ2-5	TGCAGCGTTGAAGGAAGTCGCTGGGGTTCCCAGTACTTC	CSVEGSRWGSQYF
TRBV7-9	many	TRBD2	TRBJ2-1	TGTGCCAGCAGCTTAAATAGCGGGGGGACCAATGAGCAGTTCTTC	CASSLNSGGTNEQFF
TRBV20-1	many	TRBD2	TRBJ2-3	TGCAGTGCTAGAGATCCACTAGCGGGGGGATTAGACCCGCAGTATTTT	CSARDPLAGGLDPQYF
TRBV4-1	once	NA	TRBJ2-6	TGCGCCAGCAGCCAAGAAAGGGGATTAACCCCTCCAGGGGCCAACGTCCTGACTTTC	CASSQERGLTPPGANVLTF
TRBV7-3	many	TRBD2	TRBJ2-2	TGTGCCAGCAGCTTAATTCCCCTAGCGGGGGGGCCCAACACCGGGGAGCTGTTTTTT	CASSLIPLAGGPNTGELFF
TRBV7-2	many	TRBD1	TRBJ1-6	TGTGCCAGCAGCTTATCGGCCCTTCCCCCTATCACGACAGGGGGCAGGAATTCACCCCTCCACTTT	CASSLSALPPITTGGRNSPLHF
TRBV5-1	many	NA	TRBJ2-1	TGCGCCAGCAGGGAGAGGACGGCCACCTACAATGAGCAGTTCTTC	CASRERTATYNEQFF
TRBV5-1	many	TRBD1	TRBJ2-1	TGCGCCAGCAGCGCTCCAGGGACAGGGAGCAATGAGCAGTTCTTC	CASSAPGTGSNEQFF
TRBV5-5	NA	NA	TRBJ2-7	TGTGCCAGCACCCTTTGGGGAATGGACGAGCAGTACTTC	CASTLWGMDEQYF
TRBV9	many	NA	TRBJ2-3	TGTGCCAGCAGCGTAGCTATAGGGAACACAGATACGCAGTATTTT	CASSVAIGNTDTQYF
TRBV6-1	few	NA	TRBJ2-1	TGTGCCAGCAGGGAGTGGGGGGCCGATGAGCAGTTCTTC	CASREWGADEQFF
TRBV15	many	TRBD1	TRBJ1-2	TGTGCCACCAGGGGGGTCGGGACAGGGACCTCGTATGGCTACACCTTC	CATRGVGTGTSYGYTF
TRBV29-1	many	NA	TRBJ1-2	TGCAGCGTTGCGGACTATGGCTACACCTTC	CSVADYGYTF
TRBV5-6	few	NA	TRBJ2-5	TGTGCCAGCAGCGCCTCAGGGTTCCAAGAGACCCAGTACTTC	CASSASGFQETQYF
TRBV24-1	few	NA	TRBJ2-5	TGTGCCACCAGTGAAGGTAGCCGGCGAGAGACCCAGTACTTC	CATSEGSRRETQYF
TRBV5-4	many	NA	TRBJ2-7	TGTGCCAGCAGCTTGAATCAGGGAACCGAGCAGTACTTC	CASSLNQGTEQYF
TRBV7-3	few	NA	TRBJ2-2	TGTGCCAGCAGCTTCCTTAGGGATGCCGGGGAGCTGTTTTTT	CASSFLRDAGELFF
TRBV11-2	NA	TRBD2	TRBJ2-1	TGTGCCAGCAGCTCCGGGAGGACAAGGAATGAGCAGTTCTTC	CASSSGRTRNEQFF
TRBV19	many	NA	TRBJ1-1	TGTGCCAGTAGTATAGATCGAAGGTGGACTGAAGCTTTCTTT	CASSIDRRWTEAFF
TRBV7-2	many	TRBD1	TRBJ2-6	TGTGCCAGCAGCTCACAGGGGGCGCTCGGGGCCAACGTCCTGACTTTC	CASSSQGALGANVLTF
TRBV12-3/TRBV12-4	many	NA	TRBJ2-5	TGTGCCAGCAGGGACACCGGGGTGGAGACCCAGTACTTC	CASRDTGVETQYF
TRBV15	many	TRBD1	TRBJ1-5	TGTGCCACCAGCAGATTAGACAGGGGCGAATATCAGCCCCAGCATTTT	CATSRLDRGEYQPQHF
TRBV7-3	many	NA	TRBJ2-2	TGTGCCAGCAGCTTAGGGGTCGGCACCGGGGAGCTGTTTTTT	CASSLGVGTGELFF
TRBV27	many	NA	TRBJ2-3	TGTGCCAGCAGTCCCCGCGAACCCCCGTCTCTGAGGGATACGCAGTATTTT	CASSPREPPSLRDTQYF
TRBV6-5	many	NA	TRBJ2-1	TGTGCCAGCAGGGCGGACGAGCCCTATCGTGAGCAGTTCTTC	CASRADEPYREQFF
TRBV7-9	many	NA	TRBJ2-1	TGTGCCAGCAGCCCTGGAAGGTTAGGGGTGCTGGTCAATGAGCAGTTCTTC	CASSPGRLGVLVNEQFF
TRBV9	many	NA	TRBJ2-2	TGTGCCAGCAGCGTCAGGGGAATAAGCACCGGGGAGCTGTTTTTT	CASSVRGISTGELFF
TRBV20-1	NA	TRBD2	TRBJ2-1	TGCAGTGCTAGAGCTAAGCGGGGGGACTCCTACAATGAGCAGTTCTTC	CSARAKRGDSYNEQFF
TRBV5-6	NA	NA	TRBJ2-2	TGTGCCAGCAGCTTGGTGGGGTTAGACACCGGGGAGCTGTTTTTT	CASSLVGLDTGELFF
TRBV29-1	many	TRBD1	TRBJ2-3	TGCAGCGCCCTTAGGGGACAGGGGACAGATACGCAGTATTTT	CSALRGQGTDTQYF
TRBV7-2	medium-sized	TRBD2	TRBJ2-5	TGTGCCAGCAGCTTAGTGGGACTAGCGGGGAATCAAGAGACCCAGTACTTC	CASSLVGLAGNQETQYF
TRBV3-1	NA	NA	TRBJ2-6	TGTGCCAGCAGCCTGGGTCGCTCTGGGGCCAACGTCCTGACTTTC	CASSLGRSGANVLTF
TRBV20-1	NA	NA	TRBJ2-3	TGCAGTGCTAGTAAGCAGCCAATAGCCACAGATACGCAGTATTTT	CSASKQPIATDTQYF